The table lists the clone carrying this TCR beta chain with a few counts. Using unique molecular identifiers, the investigators prepared the TCRbeta library. TCRdb independently ran MiXCR on the PCR reads; one entry per CDR3 protein. This sample carries around 530,000 distinct CDR3 sequences, about 33% of them seen once, and the ten largest clones take roughly 2.5%. From germline, CDR1 is MNHEY and CDR2 SMNVEV (reference sequence). The CDR3 covers 16 residues. Trimming shortened V by 1 base and J by 5 bases, and 17 bases separated the two germline ends. These data are taken from a study of T-cell reconstitution after alpha-beta-depleted transplantation in children.

The TCR originated in a human donor who donated a stem cell graft to a child with aplastic anemia. The chain employs TRBV27 and TRBJ2-5; TRBD2 might be the D (6 bases). The specimen was PBMCs from the stem cell graft donor, collected from the stem cell graft. CDR3: CASSLWFRTREETQYF. DNA for the CDR3: TGTGCCAGCAGTTTATGGTTTCGGACTCGGGAGGAGACCCAGTACTTC.